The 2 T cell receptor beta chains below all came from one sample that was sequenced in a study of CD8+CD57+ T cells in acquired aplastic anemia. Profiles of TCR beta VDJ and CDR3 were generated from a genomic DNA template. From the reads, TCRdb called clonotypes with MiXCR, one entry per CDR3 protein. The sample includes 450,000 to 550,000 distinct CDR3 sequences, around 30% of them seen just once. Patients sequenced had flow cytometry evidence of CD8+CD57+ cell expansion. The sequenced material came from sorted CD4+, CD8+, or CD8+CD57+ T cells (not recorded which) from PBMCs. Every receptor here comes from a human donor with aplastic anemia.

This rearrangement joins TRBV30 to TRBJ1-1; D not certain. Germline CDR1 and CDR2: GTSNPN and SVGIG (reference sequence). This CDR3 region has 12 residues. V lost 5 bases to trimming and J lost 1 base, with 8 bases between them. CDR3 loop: CAWGEANTEAFF. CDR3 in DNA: TGTGCCTGGGGGGAGGCGAACACTGAAGCTTTCTTT.

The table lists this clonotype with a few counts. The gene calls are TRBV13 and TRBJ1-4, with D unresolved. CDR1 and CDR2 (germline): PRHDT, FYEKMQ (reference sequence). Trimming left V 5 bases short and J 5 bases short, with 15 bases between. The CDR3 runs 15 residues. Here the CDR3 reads CASSISRAPNEKLFF. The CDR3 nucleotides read TGTGCCAGCAGCATTTCACGGGCCCCAAATGAAAAACTGTTTTTT.